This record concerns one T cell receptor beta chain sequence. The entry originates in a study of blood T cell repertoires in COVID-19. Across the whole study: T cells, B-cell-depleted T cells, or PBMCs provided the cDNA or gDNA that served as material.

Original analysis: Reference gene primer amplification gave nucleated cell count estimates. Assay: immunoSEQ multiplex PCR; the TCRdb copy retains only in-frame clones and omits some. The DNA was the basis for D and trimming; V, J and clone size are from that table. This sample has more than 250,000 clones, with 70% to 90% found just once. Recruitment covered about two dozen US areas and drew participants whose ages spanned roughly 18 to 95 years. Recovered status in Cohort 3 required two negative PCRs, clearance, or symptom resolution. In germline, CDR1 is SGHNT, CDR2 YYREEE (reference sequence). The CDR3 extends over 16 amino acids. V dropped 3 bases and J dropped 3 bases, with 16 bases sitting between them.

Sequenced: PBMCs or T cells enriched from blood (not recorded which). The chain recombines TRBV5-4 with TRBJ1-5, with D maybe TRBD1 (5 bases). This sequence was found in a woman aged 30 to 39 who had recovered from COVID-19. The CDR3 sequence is CASSSPEGGANQPQHF. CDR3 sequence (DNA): TGTGCCAGCAGCTCCCCCGAGGGAGGGGCCAATCAGCCCCAGCATTTT. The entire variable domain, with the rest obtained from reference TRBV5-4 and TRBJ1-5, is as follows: ETGVTQSPTHLIKTRGQQVTLRCSSQSGHNTVSWYQQALGQGPQFIFQYYREEENGRGNFPPRFSGLQFPNYSSELNVNALELDDSALYLCASSSPEGGANQPQHFGDGTRLSIL.